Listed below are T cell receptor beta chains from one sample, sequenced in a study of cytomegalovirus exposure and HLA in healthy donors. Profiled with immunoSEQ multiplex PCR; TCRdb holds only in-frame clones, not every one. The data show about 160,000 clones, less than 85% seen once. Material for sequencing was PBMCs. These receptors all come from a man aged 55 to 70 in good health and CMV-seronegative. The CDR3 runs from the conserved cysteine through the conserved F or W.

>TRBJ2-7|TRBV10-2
CASVSAGADEQYF
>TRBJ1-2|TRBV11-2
CASSLVVTGENGYTF
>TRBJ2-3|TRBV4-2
CASSQSLAGSTDTQYF
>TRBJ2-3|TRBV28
CASSFPGSGTDTQYF
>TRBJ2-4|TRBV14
CASSQGGSSGRYIQYF
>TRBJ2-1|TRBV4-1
CASSQTSGSGTYNEQFF
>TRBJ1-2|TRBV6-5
CASIRGGGYTF
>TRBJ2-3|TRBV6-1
CASSPGGFTDTQYF
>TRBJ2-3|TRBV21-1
CASSKVATSGSLWDTQYF
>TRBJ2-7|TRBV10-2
CASGLSDYYEQYF
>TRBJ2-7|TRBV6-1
CASSELTYEQYF
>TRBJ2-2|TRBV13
CASSFPGGTGELFF
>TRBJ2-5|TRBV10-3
CAISEKREETQYF
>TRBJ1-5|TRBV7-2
CASSLTGGRRDQPQHF
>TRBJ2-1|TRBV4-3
CASSRGQERPEQFF